These 13 T cell receptor beta chains share one sample of origin, sequenced in a study of identical twins. Each CDR3 protein is one row after TCRdb ran MiXCR on the 5' RACE reads. The data show about 520,000 distinct CDR3 sequences, with 22% seen just once and roughly 0.91% held by the top ten. Another study also made use of these data, one on T cells expressing NK-cell markers.

The sequenced sample was CD4+ T cells sorted from blood. These receptors came from a woman between 18 and 29 years old in good health.

V gene TRBV6-1 combines with J gene TRBJ2-3, with D perhaps TRBD2 (6 bases). The germline V and J ends were trimmed by 10 bases and 3 bases, with 14 bases remaining between them. CDR1 and CDR2 (germline): MNHNS, SASEGT. This CDR3 is 13 amino acids long. This CDR3 is CATRRGMTDTQYF. The CDR3 bases are TGTGCCACCCGCCGGGGGATGACAGATACGCAGTATTTT.

The V call is TRBV7-9, the J call TRBJ2-3; a possible D gene is TRBD2 (6 bases). The V end lost 5 bases, the J end lost 11 bases, and 14 bases lay between the germline ends. CDR1 and CDR2 from the germline V gene are SEHNR and FQNEAQ (reference sequence). CDR3 length: 12 amino acids. Here the CDR3 reads CASSPTHGGQYF. CDR3 DNA: TGTGCCAGCAGCCCCACTCACGGGGGGCAGTATTTT.

This chain joins TRBV20-1 and TRBJ2-7; TRBD2 matches 9 bases. The length of the CDR3 is 13 residues. The germline V gene encodes CDR1 DFQATT and CDR2 SNEGSKA (reference sequence). The CDR3 protein is CSTGGSGSYEQYF. CDR3 nucleotide sequence: TGCAGCACCGGGGGTAGCGGGAGCTACGAGCAGTACTTC.

The chain uses TRBV20-1 and TRBJ2-1, with D maybe TRBD1 (5 bases). The CDR3 spans 17 residues. V was shortened by 0 bases and J by 4 bases, with 19 bases between the two germline ends. CDR1 DFQATT and CDR2 SNEGSKA come from the germline V gene (reference sequence). The CDR3 coding sequence is TGCAGTGCTAGAGATCAGGGCGGACGAAGCCTTTACAATGAGCAGTTCTTC. Its translation: CSARDQGGRSLYNEQFF.

This clonotype was detected ten times or more. The chain recombines TRBV7-8 with TRBJ2-5, with D unresolved. Trimming left V 2 bases short and J 0 bases short, with 10 bases between. Germline CDR1 and CDR2: SGHVS and FQNEAQ. This CDR3 is built from 15 residues. The CDR3, as DNA: TGTGCCAGCAGCTTAACTCGCCAGTACCAAGAGACCCAGTACTTC. It encodes CASSLTRQYQETQYF.

The rearrangement uses TRBV20-1 and TRBJ1-1, with D possibly matching TRBD1 (6 bases). The CDR3 covers 13 residues. CDR1 and CDR2 from the germline V gene are DFQATT and SNEGSKA (reference sequence). Trimming took off 2 bases at V and 3 bases at J, with 10 bases between the two ends. The CDR3 protein is CSARTGAYTEAFF. The CDR3 DNA reads as TGCAGTGCTAGAACGGGGGCCTACACTGAAGCTTTCTTT.

V is TRBV5-1 and J is TRBJ1-2; unclear D gene. CDR1 is SGHRS, CDR2 YFSETQ, per germline. V lost 4 bases and J lost 8, with 21 bases in between. This CDR3 has 15 amino acids. The CDR3: CASSPDLGRSSGYTF. DNA of the CDR3: TGCGCCAGCAGCCCCGATCTGGGCCGCTCCAGCGGCTACACCTTC.

This clonotype appeared many times. This chain uses TRBV5-1 with TRBJ2-3; TRBD1 matches 7 bases. The V and J ends lost 9 bases and 5 bases, in that order; junction bases with no gene match: 12. The CDR3 has 14 amino acids. Germline V gives CDR1 SGHRS, CDR2 YFSETQ. CDR3 DNA: TGCGCCACCAGACCAGGACAGGCGGGAGATACGCAGTATTTT. It specifies CATRPGQAGDTQYF. The full variable domain, completed using reference TRBV5-1 and TRBJ2-3, is KAGVTQTPRYLIKTRGQQVTLSCSPISGHRSVSWYQQTPGQGLQFLFEYFSETQRNKGNFPGRFSGRQFSNSRSEMNVSTLELGDSALYLCATRPGQAGDTQYFGPGTRLTVL.

DNA for the CDR3: TGTGCCAGCAGCCCCAGAGAAATAACCGGGACAGGGGGCTTCTACGAGCAGTACTTC. Its protein product is CASSPREITGTGGFYEQYF. The J gene is TRBJ2-7, the V gene TRBV11-1; 12 bases align to TRBD1. The CDR3 loop spans 19 amino acids. Trimming cost V 5 bases and J 3 bases; bases outside gene matches: 17. The germline CDR1 and CDR2 sequences are SGHAT and FQDESV (reference sequence).

This clonotype turned up a few times. The rearrangement links TRBV11-3 to TRBJ1-4; 9 positions match TRBD1. Trimming took 5 bases from V and 8 from J; bases not matched to a gene: 3. The germline V gene encodes CDR1 SGHNT and CDR2 YENEEA. CDR3 size: 13 residues. The chain's CDR3 is CASSPGTGEKLFF. As DNA, the CDR3 is TGTGCCAGCAGCCCCGGGACAGGGGAAAAACTGTTTTTT.

The chain couples TRBV9 to TRBJ2-1; TRBD2 matches at 14 bases. Looked up from germline, CDR1 is SGDLS and CDR2 is YYNGEE. The CDR3 loop spans 20 amino acids. With 3 bases clipped from V and 0 bases from J, the junction kept 11 bases outside the gene matches. CDR3 residues: CASSATPGLAGETSYNEQFF. The CDR3 nucleotides read TGTGCCAGCAGCGCTACCCCGGGACTAGCGGGAGAGACCTCCTACAATGAGCAGTTCTTC.

This clonotype has more than one count but fewer than ten. The chain recombines TRBV12-3 or TRBV12-4 with TRBJ2-2; D gene unclear. The germline V and J ends were trimmed by 1 base and 8 bases, with 11 bases remaining between them. This CDR3 is 14 amino acids long. The CDR3 DNA reads as TGTGCCAGCAGTTTAGAAGGGCTATGGGGGGAGCTGTTTTTT. Its protein product is CASSLEGLWGELFF.

This clonotype appeared many times. The chain has TRBV12-3 or TRBV12-4 and TRBJ2-6; D unclear. Trimming left V 0 bases short and J 4 bases short, with 7 bases between. The CDR3 consists of 15 residues. CDR3 in DNA: TGTGCCAGCAGTTTAGCAGGATCCGGGGCCAACGTCCTGACTTTC. It is translated as CASSLAGSGANVLTF.